This section outlines one T cell receptor (beta chain) sequence together with its context. The sample holds a few counts of this clonotype. Its specific antigen is unknown. No base qualities exist here, and no much larger clone lies one base off it. The data are from a study of identical twins listed by TCRdb under 2016. Regarding the study in general: To test whether fetal clonotypes persist, this study deep-sequenced TCR alpha and beta repertoires from monozygotic twins, from unrelated adults of various ages, and from cord blood. To rule out contamination, the twin experiments were replicated at different times with different library preparation protocols. Broad study findings and their caveats: Abundant cord blood beta clonotypes carried fewer insertions; young adult naive repertoires showed a weaker similar trend, while memory repertoires showed none. Because the same donors could not be followed over many years, conclusions were based on cross-sectional statistical analysis. A weaker excess of twin sharing was found in beta out-of-frame sequences because the signal-to-noise ratio was lowered by fewer shared sequences. Out-of-frame TCR alpha sharing in monozygotic twins was systematically underestimated by recombination models, whereas sharing between unrelated individuals was in agreement with the recombination models. Compared with coincidental sharing between unrelated individuals, out-of-frame TCR alpha sequences shared between twins showed an excess of sequences with low generation probability. Invariant T cells such as MAIT and iNKT could partly confound zero-insertion analyses, though diverse VJ usage argued against this for most clonotypes.

All donors were healthy Caucasians. Three unrelated non-twin adults were additionally sequenced: a male aged 18 to 30, a male aged 50 to 60 and a female aged 50 to 60. Using Miltenyi CD45RO+ enrichment and human naive T-cell isolation kits, memory (CD45RO+) and naive T cells were isolated from PBMC. CDR1 and CDR2 are drawn from the germline V gene: SGHAT, FQNNGV. The V and J ends are trimmed by 5 bases and 7 bases, leaving 18 bases between them. Counted from cysteine to phenylalanine, this CDR3 has 15 amino acids. Only CDR3 DNA is held: 45 bases, read in frame from base 1. Library construction relied on 5' RACE. TCRdb shows the sequencer as Illumina HiSeq 2000. Template switching introduced a universal primer binding site; the final cDNA contained a unique molecular identifier, enabling accurate counting of TCR cDNA molecules. Specific primers in the conserved constant-segment region were used to synthesize first-strand cDNA for TCR alpha and beta chains. Each cDNA library was double barcoded, with a SMART-Mk sample barcode plus Illumina barcodes, to control for contamination. TruSeq adapter sequences, together with Illumina sample barcodes, were added in two successive PCR steps. The TCR alpha and beta cDNA libraries were sequenced on the Illumina HiSeq platform using custom primers. The study's own analysis went as follows. Raw reads were processed with MiGEC to extract unique molecular identifiers, and MiXCR was used to determine CDR3 positions. Recombination models were inferred per individual with the repgenHMM and IGoR tools using an EM algorithm. Shared clonotypes were analyzed with the tcR package in R, and sharing was normalized by the product of cloneset sizes. To study raw recombination without the effects of thymic and clonal selection, out-of-frame nonproductive sequences were analyzed. In-frame beta chains were kept once TCRdb had trimmed the public reads at Q25 with fastp and called clones with MiXCR. Each CDR3 protein gets just one entry, which takes the most common genes and DNA from the rows behind it. In this record, the V and J calls reflect TCRdb's handling and not the investigators' own analysis. Recorded for this sample are about 690,000 distinct CDR3 sequences; roughly 6% of them occurred a single time. The biggest ten clones account for under 2% of the sample.

The sequencing input was naive T cells sorted from blood. The cell subset or site label, as the study defines it: cells isolated with a human naive T-cell isolation kit. The clonotype was recovered from a man aged 18 to 35 in good health. The chain is encoded by TRBV11-2 joined to TRBJ2-1; 6 matching bases give a weak D call of TRBD1. At the DNA level, the sequence is TGTGCCAGCAGCGCGCCTTACAGGGACGGAAATGAGCAGTTCTTC. Translated, this gives CASSAPYRDGNEQFF.